The 13 T cell receptor beta chains below come from one sample, sequenced in a study of OX40 agonist ivuxolimab in advanced cancers. Some clones are missing from TCRdb's copy, which holds only in-frame ones; the method was immunoSEQ multiplex PCR. This table has 95,000 or so clones, 90% to 95% appearing once. The material was CD4+ or CD8+ T cells sorted from blood, obtained in a trial of the OX40 agonist ivuxolimab. The receptors shown here come from an adult with an advanced solid tumor such as melanoma, head and neck, liver or kidney cancer.

The table lists this clone with a count of one. The chain has TRBV5-4 and TRBJ2-7; D is perhaps TRBD2 (5 bases). The CDR3 spans 15 residues. Trimming took off 4 bases at V and 0 bases at J, with 14 bases between the two ends. The germline gives CDR1 SGHNT, CDR2 YYREEE (reference sequence). CDR3 amino acids: CASSQAGLSSYEQYF. In DNA, the CDR3 is TGTGCCAGCAGCCAAGCAGGACTCAGCTCCTACGAGCAGTACTTC.

The gene calls are TRBV27 and TRBJ2-1; 9 nucleotides agree with TRBD1. The germline V gene has CDR1 MNHEY and CDR2 SMNVEV (reference sequence). The CDR3 sequence is 14 residues long. J gave up 5 bases and V 5 bases, and 4 bases lay outside the gene matches. The CDR3 region is CASSQRQGDNEQFF. The CDR3 nucleotides are TGTGCCAGCAGTCAAAGACAGGGGGACAATGAGCAGTTCTTC.

The genes are TRBV20-1 and TRBJ1-1, with a possible D match to TRBD1 (5 bases). The germline gives CDR1 DFQATT, CDR2 SNEGSKA (reference sequence). Between the trimmed V and J ends, which lost 6 bases and 7 bases, there was a span of 12 bases. CDR3 size: 11 residues. In DNA form, the CDR3 reads TGCAGTGCGCGGGGCTTCTTTGAAGCTTTCTTT. It translates to CSARGFFEAFF.

This chain's CDR3 is CASSTFGQTGELFF. The CDR3 region has the DNA TGTGCCAGCAGTACCTTTGGACAGACCGGGGAGCTGTTTTTT. V gene TRBV6-1 combines with J gene TRBJ2-2, with TRBD1 as a possible D gene (6 bases). Deletions cut 5 bases from V and 5 bases from J, with 12 bases between. The CDR3 has 14 amino acids. Germline CDR1 and CDR2: MNHNS and SASEGT.

The rearrangement uses TRBV5-1 and TRBJ2-7, with 8 bases aligning to TRBD2. V dropped 5 bases and J dropped 5; count of bases not matched to a gene: 9. Looked up from germline, CDR1 is SGHRS and CDR2 is YFSETQ. This CDR3 has 14 residues. CDR3 residues: CASSLLAGRDEQYF. CDR3 bases: TGCGCCAGCAGTCTGTTAGCGGGAAGGGACGAGCAGTACTTC. The full variable domain, with the rest looked up from reference TRBV5-1 and TRBJ2-7, is KAGVTQTPRYLIKTRGQQVTLSCSPISGHRSVSWYQQTPGQGLQFLFEYFSETQRNKGNFPGRFSGRQFSNSRSEMNVSTLELGDSALYLCASSLLAGRDEQYFGPGTRLTVT.

The rearrangement uses TRBV9 and TRBJ1-4, with unresolved D. CDR1 is SGDLS and CDR2 is YYNGEE in the germline V gene. V lost 3 bases to trimming and J lost 5 bases, with 11 bases between them. The CDR3 is 14 residues long. CDR3 DNA: TGTGCCAGCAGCGCCCAGGTTCAAAATGAAAAACTGTTTTTT. Protein sequence: CASSAQVQNEKLFF.

The V call is TRBV18, the J call TRBJ2-5; D might be TRBD1 (5 bases). The V and J ends lost 3 bases and 5 bases respectively, with 13 bases between them. Looked up from germline, CDR1 is KGHSH and CDR2 is LQKENI. The CDR3 consists of 14 residues. The CDR3 DNA is TGTGCCAGCTCACCTCGACAGACCAAGGAGACCCAGTACTTC. It translates to CASSPRQTKETQYF.

The chain uses TRBV6-1 and TRBJ2-1; D remains ambiguous. Trimming removed 7 bases at V and 4 bases at J, with 14 bases between. This CDR3 region has 14 residues. Germline values: CDR1 MNHNS, CDR2 SASEGT. CDR3 sequence: CASTRISDYNEQFF. The DNA of the CDR3 is TGTGCCAGCACACGTATCAGCGATTACAATGAGCAGTTCTTC.

This chain uses TRBV11-2 with TRBJ1-3; D is uncertain. CDR3 length: 17 residues. V lost 5 bases to trimming and J lost 0 bases, with 17 bases between them. CDR1 and CDR2 (germline): SGHAT, FQNNGV. Here the CDR3 reads CASSKGFGEFSGNTIYF. In DNA, the CDR3 is TGTGCCAGCAGCAAAGGGTTCGGGGAGTTCTCTGGAAACACCATATATTTT.

The V and J genes are TRBV27 and TRBJ2-5, with D possibly matching TRBD1 (7 bases). From germline, CDR1 is MNHEY and CDR2 SMNVEV (reference sequence). V was clipped by 8 bases and J by 3 bases, with 13 bases between them. This CDR3 is 13 amino acids long. As DNA, the CDR3 is TGTGCCAGCGGCGGGGACAGCAAAGAGACCCAGTACTTC. Residues: CASGGDSKETQYF.

The chain links TRBV9 to TRBJ2-7, with TRBD2 matching over 12 bases. With 4 bases clipped from V and 7 bases from J, the junction kept 15 bases outside the gene matches. Germline CDR1 reads SGDLS; CDR2 reads YYNGEE. The CDR3 sequence is 17 residues long. The CDR3 protein is CASSSSWTSGNSGEQYF. In DNA form, the CDR3 reads TGTGCCAGCAGCTCCTCTTGGACTAGCGGGAACTCGGGTGAGCAGTACTTC. The full variable domain, completed using reference TRBV9 and TRBJ2-7, is DSGVTQTPKHLITATGQRVTLRCSPRSGDLSVYWYQQSLDQGLQFLIQYYNGEERAKGNILERFSAQQFPDLHSELNLSSLELGDSALYFCASSSSWTSGNSGEQYFGPGTRLTVT.

The chain links TRBV2 to TRBJ1-4, with no clear D. The CDR3 sequence is 13 residues long. CDR1 is SNHLY and CDR2 is FYNNEI in the germline V gene. V dropped 5 bases and J dropped 7 bases, with 11 bases sitting between them. CDR3 residues: CASSSVEGEKLFF. Written as DNA, the CDR3 is TGTGCCAGCAGTTCGGTAGAGGGTGAAAAACTGTTTTTT. The full variable domain, with the rest looked up from reference TRBV2 and TRBJ1-4, is EPEVTQTPSHQVTQMGQEVILRCVPISNHLYFYWYRQILGQKVEFLVSFYNNEISEKSEIFDDQFSVERPDGSNFTLKIRSTKLEDSAMYFCASSSVEGEKLFFGSGTQLSVL.

The chain uses TRBV7-2 and TRBJ2-3, with a possible D match to TRBD2 (6 bases). Germline V gives CDR1 SGHTA, CDR2 FQGNSA. This CDR3 has 15 amino acids. The ends were cut back, 3 bases at V and 1 base at J, with 11 bases in the middle. CDR3 bases: TGTGCCAGCAGCTTTGGGACGGGGGGCACAGATACGCAGTATTTT. Encoded protein: CASSFGTGGTDTQYF.